One and the same sample provided the 10 T cell receptor beta chains below, sequenced in a study of cytotoxic CD8 clonotypes in ibrutinib-treated CLL. The repertoire was sequenced with immunoSEQ multiplex PCR; TCRdb's copy has only in-frame clones and lacks some. The data show about 39,000 clones, roughly two thirds seen once. Sequencing was performed on PBMCs, taken at disease progression, from a patient treated with ibrutinib. The receptors were gathered from a human donor with chronic lymphocytic leukemia.

The CDR3 protein is CASSLFLAGSSYNEQFF. The DNA of the CDR3 is TGTGCCAGCAGCCTTTTTCTGGCGGGGAGCTCCTACAATGAGCAGTTCTTC. The chain carries TRBV7-2 and TRBJ2-1; tentatively, D is TRBD2 (6 bases). CDR1 and CDR2 from the germline V gene are SGHTA and FQGNSA. This CDR3 region has 17 residues. V was shortened by 5 bases and J by 0 bases, with 17 bases between the two germline ends.

The genes are TRBV9 and TRBJ2-6; 10 nucleotides match TRBD2. Germline V gene data show CDR1 as SGDLS and CDR2 as YYNGEE. This CDR3 contains 23 residues. J was trimmed by 0 bases and V by 0 bases; bases with no gene match: 18. The CDR3 DNA follows: TGTGCCAGCAGCGTAGCTCGTGATCTTACTAGCGGGACTTCGGGCTCTGGGGCCAACGTCCTGACTTTC. It encodes CASSVARDLTSGTSGSGANVLTF.

In this sample, this clone is medium-sized. The rearrangement links TRBV2 to TRBJ1-1; maybe TRBD1 (6 bases). The CDR3 is made up of 13 amino acids. Trimming pared 4 bases from V and 2 bases from J, leaving 8 bases between. Germline assignment: CDR1 SNHLY and CDR2 FYNNEI. CDR3 DNA sequence: TGTGCCAGCAGTGTGGGGGCTAACACTGAAGCTTTCTTT. Translation gives CASSVGANTEAFF.

This clone was observed a handful of times. This chain joins TRBV14 and TRBJ2-6, with D unresolved. From germline, CDR1 is SGHDN and CDR2 FVKESK. V was clipped by 0 bases and J by 4 bases, with 7 bases between them. This CDR3 is 15 amino acids long. The CDR3 spells CASSQDFLGANVLTF. CDR3 DNA: TGTGCCAGCAGCCAAGATTTCCTAGGGGCCAACGTCCTGACTTTC.

The V and J genes are TRBV7-2 and TRBJ1-5, with D uncertain. Germline V gene lookup returns CDR1 SGHTA and CDR2 FQGNSA. The CDR3 is 15 amino acids. V lost 2 bases to trimming and J lost 2 bases, with 10 bases between them. CDR3 residues: CASSLSASRNQPQHF. CDR3 coding DNA: TGTGCCAGCAGCTTATCAGCCTCGCGCAATCAGCCCCAGCATTTT.

This chain connects TRBV29-1 to TRBJ2-2, with 12 bases that match TRBD2. J lost 7 bases, V lost 4 bases, and 7 bases had no gene match. CDR1 is SQVTM, CDR2 ANQGSEA, per germline. CDR3 size: 15 residues. DNA for the CDR3: TGCAGCGTTGGACTAGCGGGAGTTTCTGGCGGGGAGCTGTTTTTT. Encoded protein: CSVGLAGVSGGELFF.

The chain employs TRBV5-1 and TRBJ1-6, with D tentatively TRBD1 (5 bases). The V end was cut by 0 bases, the J end by 8 bases, with 12 bases between. Germline values: CDR1 SGHRS, CDR2 YFSETQ. CDR3 size: 15 residues. The CDR3 reads CASSLVGAPHSPLHF. For the CDR3, the DNA is TGCGCCAGCAGCTTGGTCGGGGCGCCTCATTCACCCCTCCACTTT.

As regards this clone: Mismatch with germline at one junction end may stem from a read error. This chain connects TRBV5-1 to TRBJ2-7, with 8 positions matching TRBD1. Germline V gives CDR1 SGHRS, CDR2 YFSETQ. The CDR3 consists of 11 residues. The CDR3 region is CASSSDRERIF. The CDR3 DNA is TGCGCCAGCAGCTCGGACAGGGAGCGAATTTTC.

The chain joins TRBV9 to TRBJ2-1; possibly TRBD2 for D (6 bases). The CDR3 consists of 15 residues. The germline CDR1 and CDR2 sequences are SGDLS and YYNGEE. The V gene lost 5 bases and the J gene lost 3 bases, with 15 bases spanning the gap. CDR3 region: CASSRPGGFYNEQFF. Here the CDR3 DNA reads TGTGCCAGCAGTAGACCCGGAGGGTTCTACAATGAGCAGTTCTTC.

The V call is TRBV6-1, the J call TRBJ2-4; weak D call: TRBD1 (5 bases). V gave up 0 bases and J gave up 1 base, with 13 bases separating them. The length of the CDR3 is 17 residues. Germline V gives CDR1 MNHNS, CDR2 SASEGT. The DNA for the CDR3 is TGTGCCAGCAGTGAAGCGCCCACAGGAATTGCCAAAAACATTCAGTACTTC. Translation: CASSEAPTGIAKNIQYF.